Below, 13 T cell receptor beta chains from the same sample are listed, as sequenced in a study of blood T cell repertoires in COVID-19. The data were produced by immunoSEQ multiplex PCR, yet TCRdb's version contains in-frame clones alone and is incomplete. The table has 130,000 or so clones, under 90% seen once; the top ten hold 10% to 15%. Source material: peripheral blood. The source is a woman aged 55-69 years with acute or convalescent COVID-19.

The CDR3 DNA reads as TGTGCCAGCAGTGGAAGGGTGCAGGGGGGCGGGGAGCTGTTTTTT. Residues: CASSGRVQGGGELFF. J is TRBJ2-2 and V is TRBV2, with D maybe TRBD1 (7 bases). The CDR3 runs 15 residues. Germline V gene sequence: CDR1 SNHLY, CDR2 FYNNEI. V was shortened by 4 bases and J by 7 bases, with 16 bases between the two germline ends.

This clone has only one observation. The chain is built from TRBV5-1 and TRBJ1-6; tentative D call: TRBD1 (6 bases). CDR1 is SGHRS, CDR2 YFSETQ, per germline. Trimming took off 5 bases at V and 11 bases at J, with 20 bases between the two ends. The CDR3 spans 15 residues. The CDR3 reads CASRGGGSEDPPLHF. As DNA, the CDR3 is TGCGCCAGCAGGGGAGGGGGGTCCGAGGATCCACCCCTCCACTTT.

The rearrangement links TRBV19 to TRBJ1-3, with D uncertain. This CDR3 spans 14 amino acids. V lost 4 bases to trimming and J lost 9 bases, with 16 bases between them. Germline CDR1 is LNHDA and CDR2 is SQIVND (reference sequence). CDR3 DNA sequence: TGTGCCAGTAGTACGTCGGGTTCAGTACTCACCATATATTTT. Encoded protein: CASSTSGSVLTIYF. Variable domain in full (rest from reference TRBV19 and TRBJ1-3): DGGITQSPKYLFRKEGQNVTLSCEQNLNHDAMYWYRQDPGQGLRLIYYSQIVNDFQKGDIAEGYSVSREKKESFPLTVTSAQKNPTAFYLCASSTSGSVLTIYFGEGSWLTVV.

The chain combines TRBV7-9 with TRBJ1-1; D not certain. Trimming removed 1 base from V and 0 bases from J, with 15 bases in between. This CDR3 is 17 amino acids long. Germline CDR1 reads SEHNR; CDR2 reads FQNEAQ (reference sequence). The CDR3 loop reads CASSLVGRGRVNTEAFF. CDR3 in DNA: TGTGCCAGCAGCTTAGTGGGCCGGGGTCGGGTGAACACTGAAGCTTTCTTT. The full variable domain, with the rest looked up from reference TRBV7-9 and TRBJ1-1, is DTGVSQNPRHKITKRGQNVTFRCDPISEHNRLYWYRQTLGQGPEFLTYFQNEAQLEKSRLLSDRFSAERPKGSFSTLEIQRTEQGDSAMYLCASSLVGRGRVNTEAFFGQGTRLTVV.

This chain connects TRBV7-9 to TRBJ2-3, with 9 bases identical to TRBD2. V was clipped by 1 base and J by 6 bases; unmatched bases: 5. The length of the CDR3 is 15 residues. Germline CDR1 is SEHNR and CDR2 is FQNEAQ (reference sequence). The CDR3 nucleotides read TGTGCCAGCAGCTTAGAGCTAGCGGGGCAGGATACGCAGTATTTT. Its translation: CASSLELAGQDTQYF.

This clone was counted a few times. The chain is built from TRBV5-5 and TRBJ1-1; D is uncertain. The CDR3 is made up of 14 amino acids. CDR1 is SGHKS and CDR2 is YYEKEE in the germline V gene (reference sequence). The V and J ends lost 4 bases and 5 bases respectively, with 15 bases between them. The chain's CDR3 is CASSADPPETEAFF. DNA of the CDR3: TGTGCCAGCAGCGCCGATCCACCGGAGACTGAAGCTTTCTTT.

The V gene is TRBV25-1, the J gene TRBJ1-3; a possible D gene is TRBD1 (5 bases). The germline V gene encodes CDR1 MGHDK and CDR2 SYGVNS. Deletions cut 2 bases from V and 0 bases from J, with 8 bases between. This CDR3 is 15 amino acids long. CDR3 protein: CASSEGQASGNTIYF. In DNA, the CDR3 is TGTGCCAGCAGTGAAGGACAAGCCTCTGGAAACACCATATATTTT.

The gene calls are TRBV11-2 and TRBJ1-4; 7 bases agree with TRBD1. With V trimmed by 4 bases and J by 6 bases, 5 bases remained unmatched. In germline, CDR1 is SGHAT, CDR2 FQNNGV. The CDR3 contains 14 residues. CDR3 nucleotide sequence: TGTGCCAGCAGCTCCGGACAGGTCCATGAAAAACTGTTTTTT. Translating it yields CASSSGQVHEKLFF.

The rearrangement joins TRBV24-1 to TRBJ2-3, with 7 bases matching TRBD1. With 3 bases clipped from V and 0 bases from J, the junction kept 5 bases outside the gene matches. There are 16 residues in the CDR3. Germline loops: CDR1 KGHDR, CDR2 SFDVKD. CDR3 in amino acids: CATSDGTASSTDTQYF. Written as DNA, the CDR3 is TGTGCCACCAGTGATGGGACAGCCTCTAGCACAGATACGCAGTATTTT.

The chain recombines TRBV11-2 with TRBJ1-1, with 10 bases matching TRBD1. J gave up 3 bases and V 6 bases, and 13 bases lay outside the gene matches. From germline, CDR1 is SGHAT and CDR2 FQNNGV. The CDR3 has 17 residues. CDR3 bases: TGTGCCAGCAGTCCTACGGGACAGGGGTTTGAGGACACTGAAGCTTTCTTT. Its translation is CASSPTGQGFEDTEAFF.

In DNA form, the CDR3 reads TGTGCCAGCAGCGTCGACAGCAGAGCAAATTCACCCCTCCACTTT. It specifies CASSVDSRANSPLHF. V and J are TRBV9 and TRBJ1-6; D might be TRBD1 (5 bases). Trimming removed 2 bases from V and 7 bases from J, with 13 bases in between. Germline V gives CDR1 SGDLS, CDR2 YYNGEE. This CDR3 contains 15 residues.

The CDR3 protein is CATSDGGGAGGIYGYTF. The CDR3 DNA reads as TGTGCCACCAGTGACGGAGGAGGGGCAGGGGGAATCTATGGCTACACCTTC. The V call is TRBV24-1, the J call TRBJ1-2; 7 nucleotides align to TRBD1. V was pared by 4 bases and J by 4 bases, with 14 bases of the junction left unmatched. Germline assignment: CDR1 KGHDR and CDR2 SFDVKD. The CDR3 is 17 residues long.

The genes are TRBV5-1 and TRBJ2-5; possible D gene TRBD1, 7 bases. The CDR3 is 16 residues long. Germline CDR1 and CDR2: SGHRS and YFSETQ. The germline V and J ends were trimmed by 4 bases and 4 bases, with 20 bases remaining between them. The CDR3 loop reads CASSLQDRVGRETQYF. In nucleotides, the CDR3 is TGCGCCAGCAGCCTTCAAGACAGGGTCGGGAGAGAGACCCAGTACTTC.